This TCR beta chain came from a study of cytomegalovirus exposure and HLA in healthy donors. Study-wide context: The platform used for the roughly 120 validation repertoires matched that of the approximately 670 first-cohort repertoires, a later analysis reported. Overall study results and limits: While the bulk of TCR sequences proved rare, some public TCRs turned up in many donors.

With regard to this clone: Antigen: not known.

The CDR3 is made up of 12 amino acids. Germline V gene data show CDR1 as SGHAT and CDR2 as FQNNGV. With 5 bases removed from V and 8 bases from J, the gap between germline ends came to 12 bases. The method was immunoSEQ multiplex PCR; TCRdb's version includes in-frame clones alone and lacks a portion of them. The repertoire holds 200,000 to 250,000 clones, with roughly 85% as singletons. The chain combines TRBV11-2 with TRBJ1-1; D gene unclear. This receptor was obtained from a woman younger than 35 in good health and CMV-seronegative. Sequenced input: PBMCs. Here the CDR3 reads CASSDEGREAFF. The CDR3 DNA reads as TGTGCCAGCAGCGACGAGGGCAGGGAAGCTTTCTTT.